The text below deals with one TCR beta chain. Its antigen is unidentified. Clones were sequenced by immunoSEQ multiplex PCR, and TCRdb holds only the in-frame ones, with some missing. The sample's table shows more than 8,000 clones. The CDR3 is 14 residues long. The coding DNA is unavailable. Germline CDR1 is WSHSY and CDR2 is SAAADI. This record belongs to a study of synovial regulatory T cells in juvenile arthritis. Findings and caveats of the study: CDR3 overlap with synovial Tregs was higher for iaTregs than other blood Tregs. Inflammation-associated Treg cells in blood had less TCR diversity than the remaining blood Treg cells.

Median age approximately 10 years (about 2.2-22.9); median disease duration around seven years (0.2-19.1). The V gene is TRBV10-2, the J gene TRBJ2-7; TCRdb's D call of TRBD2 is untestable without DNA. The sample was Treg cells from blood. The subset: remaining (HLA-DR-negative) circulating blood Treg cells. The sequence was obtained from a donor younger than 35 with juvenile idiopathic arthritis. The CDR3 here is CASSLWRGSYEQYF.